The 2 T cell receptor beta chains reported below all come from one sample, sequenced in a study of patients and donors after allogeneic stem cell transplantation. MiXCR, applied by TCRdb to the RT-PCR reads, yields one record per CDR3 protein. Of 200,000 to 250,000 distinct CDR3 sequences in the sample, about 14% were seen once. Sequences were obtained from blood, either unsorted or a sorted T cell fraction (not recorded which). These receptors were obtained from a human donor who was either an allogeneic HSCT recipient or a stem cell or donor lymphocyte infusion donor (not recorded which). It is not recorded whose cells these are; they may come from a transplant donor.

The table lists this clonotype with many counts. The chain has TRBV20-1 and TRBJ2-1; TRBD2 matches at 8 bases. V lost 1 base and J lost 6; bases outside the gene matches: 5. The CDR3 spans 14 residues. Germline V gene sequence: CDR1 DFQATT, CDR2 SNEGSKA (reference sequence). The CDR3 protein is CSARGSGGVNEQFF. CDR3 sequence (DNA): TGCAGTGCTAGAGGGTCGGGAGGGGTCAATGAGCAGTTCTTC.

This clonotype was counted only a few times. The CDR3 sequence: CASSPGWDYGYTF. DNA of the CDR3: TGTGCCAGCAGTCCCGGGTGGGACTATGGCTACACCTTC. The chain links TRBV27 to TRBJ1-2; the D is unclear. V lost 5 bases, J lost 3 bases, and 10 bases lay in between. The germline V gene has CDR1 MNHEY and CDR2 SMNVEV (reference sequence). The CDR3 totals 13 residues.